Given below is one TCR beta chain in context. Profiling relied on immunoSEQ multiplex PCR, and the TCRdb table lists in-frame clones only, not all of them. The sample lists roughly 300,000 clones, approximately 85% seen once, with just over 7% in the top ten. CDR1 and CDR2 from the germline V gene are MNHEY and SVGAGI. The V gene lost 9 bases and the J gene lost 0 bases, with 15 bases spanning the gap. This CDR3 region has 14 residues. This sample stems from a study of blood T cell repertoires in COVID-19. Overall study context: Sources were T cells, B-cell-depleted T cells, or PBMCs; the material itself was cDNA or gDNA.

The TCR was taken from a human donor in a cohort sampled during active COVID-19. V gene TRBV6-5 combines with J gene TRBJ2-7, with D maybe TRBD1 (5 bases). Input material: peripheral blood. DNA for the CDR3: TGTGCCAGTTTACAGGACCCCAACTCCTACGAGCAGTACTTC. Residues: CASLQDPNSYEQYF.